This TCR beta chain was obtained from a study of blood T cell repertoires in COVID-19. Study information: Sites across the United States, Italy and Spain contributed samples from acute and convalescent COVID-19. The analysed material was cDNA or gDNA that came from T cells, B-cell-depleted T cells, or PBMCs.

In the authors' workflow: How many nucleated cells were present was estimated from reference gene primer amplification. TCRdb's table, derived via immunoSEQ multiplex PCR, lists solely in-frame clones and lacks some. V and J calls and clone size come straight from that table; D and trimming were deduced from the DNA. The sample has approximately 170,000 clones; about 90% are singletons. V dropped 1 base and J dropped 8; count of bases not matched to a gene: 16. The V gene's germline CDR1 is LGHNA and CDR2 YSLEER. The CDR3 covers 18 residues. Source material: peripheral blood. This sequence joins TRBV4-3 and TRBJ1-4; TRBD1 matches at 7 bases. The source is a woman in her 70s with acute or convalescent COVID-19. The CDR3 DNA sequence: TGCGCCAGCAGCCAAGGGGTTTCGCAGAGGGGGCTGGGGGAAAAACTGTTTTTT. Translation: CASSQGVSQRGLGEKLFF.